The 12 T cell receptor beta chains below were found in one sample sequenced in a study of blood T cell repertoires in COVID-19. The data were produced by immunoSEQ multiplex PCR, yet TCRdb's version contains in-frame clones alone and is incomplete. Among some 260,000 clones, about 87% were seen once, and the ten largest hold around 9.6%. The sequenced sample was peripheral blood. The source of these receptors is a woman in her seventies with COVID-19, enrolled during active disease.

The CDR3 nucleotides are TGCGCCAGCAGCACTGGCGGGGGGAGAAAACTGTTTTTT. This encodes CASSTGGGRKLFF. The gene calls are TRBV5-1 and TRBJ1-4; a weak D match, TRBD1 (5 bases). Between the trimmed V and J ends, which lost 4 bases and 10 bases, there was a span of 14 bases. Per germline, CDR1 SGHRS and CDR2 YFSETQ. The CDR3 sequence is 13 residues long.

V usage is TRBV15 and J usage is TRBJ1-5; no clear D. This CDR3 contains 14 residues. The V end was cut by 3 bases, the J end by 2 bases, with 8 bases between. CDR1 and CDR2 (germline): LNHNV, YYDKDF (reference sequence). For the CDR3, the DNA is TGTGCCACCAGCAGGAGTGTTGGCAATCAGCCCCAGCATTTT. Protein product: CATSRSVGNQPQHF.

The rearrangement joins TRBV28 to TRBJ2-3, with 9 bases identical to TRBD1. CDR1 and CDR2 (germline): MDHEN, SYDVKM. J gave up 4 bases and V 6 bases, and 5 bases lay outside the gene matches. The CDR3 spans 14 residues. The CDR3 is CASSYGTGSDTQYF. For the CDR3, the DNA is TGTGCCAGCAGCTACGGGACAGGGTCAGATACGCAGTATTTT.

This CDR3 reads CSFRDSPYEQYF. CDR3 in DNA: TGCAGCTTCCGGGACAGTCCCTACGAGCAGTACTTC. The chain joins TRBV29-1 to TRBJ2-7; 7 bases line up with TRBD1. J gave up 2 bases and V 8 bases, and 6 bases lay outside the gene matches. CDR1 SQVTM and CDR2 ANQGSEA come from the germline V gene. The CDR3 extends over 12 amino acids.

As DNA, the CDR3 is TGTGCCAGCAGCTTATGGGAGAGGGGAGGGACCTACGAGCAGTACTTC. This gives the protein CASSLWERGGTYEQYF. The chain is built from TRBV7-8 and TRBJ2-7, with 7 nucleotides matching TRBD2. The CDR3 sequence is 16 residues long. V shed 2 bases, J shed 2 bases, and the junction held 9 bases outside the gene matches. Germline values: CDR1 SGHVS, CDR2 FQNEAQ.

This clone appeared a few times. The genes are TRBV5-1 and TRBJ1-4; 8 nucleotides line up with TRBD1. Germline trimming cut 8 bases from V and 3 bases from J; bases unmatched to any gene: 6. The CDR3 runs 14 residues. Germline V gene sequence: CDR1 SGHRS, CDR2 YFSETQ. CDR3 DNA sequence: TGCGCCAGTTCGAAACAGGGGGCTAATGAAAAACTGTTTTTT. It yields the protein CASSKQGANEKLFF.

This chain links TRBV3-1 (or the pseudogene TRBV3-2) with TRBJ1-3, with D unclear. This CDR3 has 14 residues. The V gene's germline CDR1 is LGHDT and CDR2 YNNKEL (reference sequence). V lost 4 bases to trimming and J lost 2 bases, with 9 bases between them. CDR3 loop: CASSLYSAGNTIYF. In DNA form, the CDR3 reads TGTGCCAGCAGCCTCTACTCGGCTGGAAACACCATATATTTT.

V is TRBV30 and J is TRBJ1-3; a weak D match, TRBD1 (6 bases). V was cut by 3 bases and J by 4 bases, with 16 bases left in between. In germline, CDR1 is GTSNPN, CDR2 SVGIG (reference sequence). There are 15 residues in the CDR3. CDR3 in amino acids: CAWSFPFGQGNTIYF. The CDR3 nucleotides are TGTGCCTGGAGCTTCCCCTTCGGACAGGGAAACACCATATATTTT.

A single count supports this clone. This chain joins TRBV6-5 and TRBJ2-2; D call uncertain. V was pared by 9 bases and J by 0 bases, with 11 bases between. Germline V CDR1 and CDR2: MNHEY, SVGAGI. This CDR3 is built from 14 residues. The CDR3 DNA sequence: TGTGCCAGTAAGAGTTTCTCGAACACCGGGGAGCTGTTTTTT. This encodes CASKSFSNTGELFF.

V gene TRBV14 combines with J gene TRBJ2-7; TRBD1 matches 7 bases. The CDR3 covers 14 residues. Trimming cost V 1 base and J 2 bases; bases outside gene matches: 2. Germline assignment: CDR1 SGHDN and CDR2 FVKESK. For the CDR3, the DNA is TGTGCCAGCAGCCAAGCGACAGGGCCCTACGAGCAGTACTTC. As protein: CASSQATGPYEQYF. The variable domain in full, completed from reference TRBV14 and TRBJ2-7, reads EAGVTQFPSHSVIEKGQTVTLRCDPISGHDNLYWYRRVMGKEIKFLLHFVKESKQDESGMPNNRFLAERTGGTYSTLKVQPAELEDSGVYFCASSQATGPYEQYFGPGTRLTVT.

This chain connects TRBV6-5 to TRBJ2-1; tentatively, D is TRBD1 (5 bases). CDR1 and CDR2 (germline): MNHEY, SVGAGI. V lost 8 bases, J lost 8 bases, and 16 bases lay in between. This CDR3 is 13 amino acids long. The CDR3 sequence is CASRRRGSDEQFF. The DNA of the CDR3 is TGTGCCAGCCGGAGAAGGGGTTCCGATGAGCAGTTCTTC.

The CDR3 here is CASSWTENSNQPQHF. In DNA form, the CDR3 reads TGTGCCAGCAGTTGGACAGAAAATAGCAATCAGCCCCAGCATTTT. V and J are TRBV28 and TRBJ1-5, with D perhaps matching TRBD1 (6 bases). The CDR3 length is 15 residues. V dropped 4 bases and J dropped 0 bases, with 10 bases sitting between them. Germline CDR1 MDHEN, CDR2 SYDVKM.